The 12 T cell receptor beta chains in this list originate from one sample, sequenced in a study of T cells in Graves' hyperthyroidism and ophthalmopathy. Authors of the study amplified TCR beta CDR3 regions from RNA transcripts. The HTBI set primed first-round TCR CDR3 RT-PCR. TCRdb re-analysed the multiplex PCR reads in MiXCR, keeping a single row per CDR3 protein. The repertoire holds 450,000 to 550,000 distinct CDR3 sequences, with around a quarter as singletons. What was sequenced was blood. All receptors derive from a woman younger than 45 with Graves' ophthalmopathy.

With respect to this clonotype: Germline is not matched at one junction end, which may reflect a read error. The chain employs TRBV12-3 or TRBV12-4 and TRBJ1-1, with unresolved D. The CDR3 has 13 residues. CDR3 DNA: TGTGCCAGCAGTTTAGTAATGAACACTGATGCTTTCTTT. This gives the protein CASSLVMNTDAFF.

Many counts were recorded for this clonotype. The chain combines TRBV5-1 with TRBJ1-1; no definite D call. The germline V and J ends were trimmed by 4 bases and 3 bases, with 13 bases remaining between them. The CDR3 has 14 amino acids. CDR1 is SGHRS, CDR2 YFSETQ, per germline. CDR3 DNA sequence: TGCGCCAGCAGCCCCCGAGGCTATGACACTGAAGCTTTCTTT. Its protein product is CASSPRGYDTEAFF.

This clonotype was picked up many times. The J gene is TRBJ1-1, the V gene TRBV12-3 or TRBV12-4; TRBD1 matches at 12 bases. V lost 6 bases to trimming and J lost 1 base; unmatched junction nucleotides: 6. CDR3 length: 16 residues. CDR3 protein: CASRLGTGGANTEAFF. For the CDR3, the DNA is TGTGCCAGCAGACTCGGGACAGGGGGCGCGAACACTGAAGCTTTCTTT.

This clonotype was seen repeatedly, ten times or more. The junction does not match germline at one end; this may be a read error. V is TRBV6-2 or TRBV6-3 and J is TRBJ2-7; the D gene is possibly TRBD1 (5 bases). Germline CDR1 reads MNHEY; CDR2 reads SVGEGT. The CDR3 covers 13 residues. The CDR3 DNA reads TGTGTCAGCAGTACTTGGGGCTACTACGAGCAGTACTTC. Translated, it gives CVSSTWGYYEQYF.

This clonotype was seen repeatedly, ten times or more. The chain recombines TRBV6-1 with TRBJ2-5, with a tentative D call TRBD2 (6 bases). CDR3 length equals 15 residues. Germline V gives CDR1 MNHNS, CDR2 SASEGT. V was trimmed by 6 bases and J by 4 bases, leaving 18 bases between them. The CDR3 loop is CASSPSPRGGETQYF. DNA for the CDR3: TGTGCCAGCAGCCCCTCCCCTCGGGGAGGAGAGACCCAGTACTTC.

This clonotype occurred many times. This chain joins TRBV2 and TRBJ1-2; D is unclear. Trimming stripped 3 bases from V and 6 bases from J, with 17 bases between. Germline V lookup: CDR1 SNHLY, CDR2 FYNNEI. The CDR3 covers 15 residues. The CDR3 reads CASSDPGSGLDGYTF. The DNA of the CDR3 is TGTGCCAGCAGTGACCCGGGTTCCGGGCTGGATGGCTACACCTTC.

This chain joins TRBV12-3 or TRBV12-4 and TRBJ2-2; 10 nucleotides agree with TRBD2. The trim removed 7 bases at V and 3 bases at J, leaving 11 bases unmatched. The CDR3 consists of 17 residues. In DNA, the CDR3 is TGTGCCAGCATCCCGAGCGGGAGGGCCCAGGACACCGGGGAGCTGTTTTTT. Amino acid sequence: CASIPSGRAQDTGELFF.

This chain joins TRBV6-1 and TRBJ2-7, with 13 bases matching TRBD2. The ends lost 6 bases at V and 3 bases at J; junction bases unmatched: 8. Germline V gene sequence: CDR1 MNHNS, CDR2 SASEGT. CDR3 length: 16 residues. In DNA, the CDR3 is TGTGCCAGCAGCTTGGAACTAGCGGGAGGGAACTACGAGCAGTACTTC. This gives the protein CASSLELAGGNYEQYF.

This chain joins TRBV4-3 and TRBJ1-2; a weak D match, TRBD1 (5 bases). The CDR3 has 17 amino acids. Trimming cost V 0 bases and J 3 bases, with 17 bases left between them. Germline assignment: CDR1 LGHNA and CDR2 YSLEER. CDR3 in DNA: TGCGCCAGCAGCCAAGAGGTATATGGAGGGGAAGACTATGGCTACACCTTC. It specifies CASSQEVYGGEDYGYTF.

Note on this clonotype: This may stem from a read error, because a much larger clone lies one nucleotide away. As the CDR3 is not closed by the conserved phenylalanine or tryptophan, this likely results from a read error. The V gene is TRBV19, the J gene TRBJ1-1, with D hard to call. This CDR3 is 14 amino acids long. The germline V gene has CDR1 LNHDA and CDR2 SQIVND (reference sequence). V shed 7 bases and J shed 4 bases, with 16 bases lying between them. CDR3 nucleotide sequence: TGTGCCAGTAATCAAGCATACGGGATCACTGAAGCTTTCGTT. Amino acid sequence: CASNQAYGITEAFV.

This clonotype was observed a handful of times. The chain couples TRBV20-1 to TRBJ1-5; D is undetermined. Germline CDR1 and CDR2: DFQATT and SNEGSKA (reference sequence). CDR3 length: 14 residues. Deletions cut 6 bases from V and 3 bases from J, with 15 bases between. Here the CDR3 reads CSAPRTAYNQPQHF. CDR3 in DNA: TGCAGTGCCCCGCGGACGGCATACAATCAGCCCCAGCATTTT.

In its sample, this clonotype was seen many times. This chain joins TRBV10-3 and TRBJ2-5; weak D call: TRBD1 (7 bases). The CDR3 length is 18 residues. The germline V and J ends were trimmed by 0 bases and 3 bases, with 20 bases remaining between them. The V gene's germline CDR1 is ENHRY and CDR2 SYGVKD. CDR3 in amino acids: CAISESMIRTGGKETQYF. The CDR3 nucleotides are TGTGCCATCAGTGAGTCGATGATACGGACAGGAGGGAAAGAGACCCAGTACTTC.